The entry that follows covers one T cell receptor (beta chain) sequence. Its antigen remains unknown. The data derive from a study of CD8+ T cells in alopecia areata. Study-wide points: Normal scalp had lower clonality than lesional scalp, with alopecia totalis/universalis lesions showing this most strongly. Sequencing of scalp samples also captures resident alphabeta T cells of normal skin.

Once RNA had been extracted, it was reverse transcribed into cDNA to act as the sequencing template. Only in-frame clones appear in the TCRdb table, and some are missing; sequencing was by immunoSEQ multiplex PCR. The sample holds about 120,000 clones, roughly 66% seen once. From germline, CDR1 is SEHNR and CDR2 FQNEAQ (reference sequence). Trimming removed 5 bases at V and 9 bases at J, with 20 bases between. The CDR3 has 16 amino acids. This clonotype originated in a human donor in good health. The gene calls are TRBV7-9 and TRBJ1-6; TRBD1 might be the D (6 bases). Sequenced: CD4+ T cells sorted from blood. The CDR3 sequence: CASSVNQGKGTSPLHF. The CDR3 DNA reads TGTGCCAGCAGCGTTAACCAGGGGAAAGGGACTTCACCCCTCCACTTT.